This T cell receptor beta chain was sequenced during a study of T-cell reconstitution after alpha-beta-depleted transplantation in children. The table lists this clonotype with many counts. This CDR3 region has 16 residues. Trimming took off 0 bases at V and 4 bases at J, with 14 bases between the two ends. The germline gives CDR1 SGHRS, CDR2 YFSETQ. A library of TCRbeta sequences, prepared with unique molecular identifiers, was generated. In TCRdb, the PCR reads were re-called with MiXCR into one record per CDR3 protein. The sample lists more than 200,000 distinct CDR3 sequences, approximately 9.8% occurring once.

The chain uses TRBV5-1 and TRBJ1-3, with D uncertain. Sequencing used PBMCs from the stem cell graft donor, obtained from the stem cell graft. The origin of this receptor is a human donor who donated a stem cell graft to a child with SCID. The chain's CDR3 is CASSLVTTGLGNTIYF. Written as DNA, the CDR3 is TGCGCCAGCAGCTTGGTAACCACCGGACTCGGAAACACCATATATTTT.